This is a list of T cell receptor beta chains from one sample in a study of PD-1 blockade in classical Hodgkin lymphoma. Sequencing used immunoSEQ multiplex PCR; TCRdb keeps in-frame clones, though not all of them. Found here are some 17,000 clones, about 83% of them singletons; the top ten hold less than 8.5%. Material for sequencing was peripheral blood mononuclear cells (PBMCs). All receptors derive from a human donor with classical Hodgkin lymphoma. CDR3s include the opening cysteine and the closing phenylalanine or tryptophan. D genes are given only for firm matches. Size tells how often a clone was seen (once, few, many) or the class of an expanded clone, and some rows leave it out.

d_call	clone_size	v_call	j_call	cdr3_aa	cdr3_nt
.	once	TRBV18	TRBJ2-3	CASSLNTKLTDTQYF	TGTGCCAGCTCACTGAACACGAAACTCACAGATACGCAGTATTTT
.	.	TRBV12-2	TRBJ1-1	CASRLADRGMTEAFF	TGTGCAAGTCGCTTAGCCGACAGGGGTATGACTGAAGCTTTCTTT
TRBD2	once	TRBV25-1	TRBJ2-7	CASSDSLAGGKYEQYF	TGTGCCAGCAGTGATTCCCTAGCGGGAGGAAAATACGAGCAGTACTTC
.	.	TRBV11-3	TRBJ2-2	CASSLDPPGKPTGELFF	TGTGCCAGCAGCTTAGATCCTCCAGGCAAGCCGACCGGGGAGCTGTTTTTT
.	.	TRBV10-2	TRBJ2-3	CASSEPGLADTQYF	TGCGCCAGCAGTGAGCCGGGATTGGCAGATACGCAGTATTTT
TRBD1	.	TRBV28	TRBJ2-7	CASSLWVGGDRNEQYF	TGTGCCAGCAGTTTATGGGTCGGCGGGGACAGGAACGAGCAGTACTTC
.	medium-sized	TRBV4-1	TRBJ1-5	CASSQGQYSNQPQHF	TGCGCCAGCAGCCAAGGACAGTATAGCAATCAGCCCCAGCATTTT
.	.	TRBV6-1	TRBJ2-5	CASSGLTGRAGTQYF	TGTGCCAGCAGTGGACTGACAGGTAGAGCTGGGACCCAGTACTTC
TRBD1	few	TRBV28	TRBJ1-5	CASRMGQPLGNQPQHF	TGTGCCAGCAGGATGGGACAGCCCCTCGGGAATCAGCCCCAGCATTTT
TRBD1	.	TRBV15	TRBJ2-7	CATSGAGQGGEQYF	TGTGCCACCAGCGGGGCCGGACAGGGAGGCGAGCAGTACTTC
TRBD2	once	TRBV5-8	TRBJ2-1	CASSLFLGGVEQFF	TGTGCCAGCAGCTTGTTCCTGGGAGGGGTTGAGCAGTTCTTC
TRBD2	.	TRBV5-6	TRBJ2-2	CASSFPGTSGNTGELFF	TGTGCCAGCAGCTTCCCGGGGACTAGCGGGAACACCGGGGAGCTGTTTTTT
TRBD1	.	TRBV27	TRBJ2-3	CASSLQGRAADTQYF	TGTGCCAGCAGCTTACAGGGGAGAGCGGCAGATACGCAGTATTTT
TRBD1	.	TRBV19	TRBJ1-2	CASSAADRVGGYTF	TGTGCCAGTAGTGCCGCCGACAGGGTCGGTGGCTACACCTTC
.	few	TRBV25-1	TRBJ2-1	CASSEFRRQDNEQFF	TGTGCCAGCAGTGAATTTCGGCGGCAGGACAATGAGCAGTTCTTC
.	.	TRBV10-2	TRBJ1-3	CATSDISGNTIYF	TGCGCCACCTCGGACATTTCTGGAAACACCATATATTTT
.	.	TRBV28	TRBJ2-2	CAITASAANTGELFF	TGTGCCATCACCGCTTCGGCAGCTAACACCGGGGAGCTGTTTTTT
.	.	TRBV28	TRBJ2-1	CASQGKGLVDEQFF	TGTGCCAGCCAGGGAAAGGGGTTGGTCGATGAGCAGTTCTTC
.	.	TRBV6-5	TRBJ2-3	CASSYSSRWDTQYF	TGTGCCAGCAGTTACTCGAGTCGGTGGGATACGCAGTATTTT
TRBD2	.	TRBV2	TRBJ2-5	CASKPSQREVRETQYF	TGTGCCAGTAAACCCAGCCAGCGGGAGGTCAGAGAGACCCAGTACTTC
.	.	TRBV5-8	TRBJ1-4	CASSYEKLFF	TGTGCCAGCAGCTATGAAAAACTGTTTTTT
.	.	TRBV7-2	TRBJ1-1	CASSSTMNTEAFF	TGTGCCAGCAGCTCCACAATGAACACTGAAGCTTTCTTT
.	.	TRBV7-3	TRBJ2-3	CASSLGGTLTDTQYF	TGTGCCAGCAGCTTAGGTGGGACCTTGACAGATACGCAGTATTTT
.	.	TRBV19	TRBJ2-6	CASSFGQGGSGANVLTF	TGTGCCAGTAGTTTCGGACAGGGAGGGTCTGGGGCCAACGTCCTGACTTTC
TRBD1	.	TRBV13	TRBJ2-1	CASSPRGIDEQFF	TGTGCCAGCAGCCCCAGGGGGATCGATGAGCAGTTCTTC
TRBD2	.	TRBV4-2	TRBJ2-7	CASSPRGVAGGVGKQYF	TGTGCCAGCAGCCCCCGTGGGGTAGCGGGAGGGGTTGGAAAGCAGTACTTC
.	.	TRBV15	TRBJ2-3	CATSSEPSPDTQYF	TGTGCCACCAGTTCAGAGCCCAGCCCAGATACGCAGTATTTT
.	.	TRBV25-1	TRBJ2-5	CASIDRQETQYF	TGTGCCAGCATCGACAGACAAGAGACCCAGTACTTC
.	.	TRBV5-4	TRBJ2-2	CASSLAGGKNTGELFF	TGTGCCAGCAGCTTGGCTGGCGGGAAGAACACCGGGGAGCTGTTTTTT
.	.	TRBV19	TRBJ2-2	CASSMGTGTGELFF	TGTGCCAGTAGTATGGGGACTGGGACCGGGGAGCTGTTTTTT
TRBD2	.	TRBV10-2	TRBJ2-5	CASSGTSGPSGAQYF	TGCGCCAGCAGTGGGACTAGCGGGCCTTCCGGGGCCCAGTACTTC
.	once	TRBV28	TRBJ2-1	CASSLPILSSYNEQFF	TGTGCCAGCAGTTTACCGATTCTGTCTTCCTACAATGAGCAGTTCTTC
.	.	TRBV6-1	TRBJ2-7	CASSGGGYEQYF	TGTGCCAGCAGTGGAGGGGGCTACGAGCAGTACTTC
.	once	TRBV2	TRBJ2-5	CASRTGTHQETQYF	TGTGCCAGCAGAACCGGGACACACCAAGAGACCCAGTACTTC
.	.	TRBV19	TRBJ2-1	CASNKPGRALNEQFF	TGTGCCAGCAACAAGCCGGGACGGGCTTTGAATGAGCAGTTCTTC
.	.	TRBV7-7	TRBJ2-5	CASSSSGGGQETQYF	TGTGCCAGCAGCTCTAGCGGAGGGGGCCAAGAGACCCAGTACTTC
.	medium-sized	TRBV28	TRBJ2-7	CASSFYSDHEQYF	TGTGCCAGCAGTTTCTACAGCGACCACGAGCAGTACTTC
.	.	TRBV2	TRBJ1-4	CASSVTGAREKLFF	TGTGCCAGCAGCGTGACGGGGGCGAGGGAAAAACTGTTTTTT
TRBD2	.	TRBV28	TRBJ2-3	CASSLTSGSTDTQYF	TGTGCCAGCAGTCTGACTAGCGGTAGCACAGATACGCAGTATTTT
.	few	TRBV10-3	TRBJ1-2	CAISDLTANYGYTF	TGTGCCATCAGTGACCTCACTGCTAACTATGGCTACACCTTC
.	few	TRBV5-6	TRBJ2-7	CASSLGPEAYEQYF	TGTGCCAGCAGCTTGGGACCCGAAGCATACGAGCAGTACTTC
.	.	TRBV7-9	TRBJ1-4	CASESWDTKNEKLFF	TGTGCCAGCGAATCGTGGGACACAAAAAATGAAAAACTGTTTTTT
.	.	TRBV5-1	TRBJ2-6	CASHQSWGSLTGANVLTF	TGCGCCAGCCACCAAAGTTGGGGGTCCCTGACTGGGGCCAACGTCCTGACTTTC
.	.	TRBV19	TRBJ1-1	CASSITGQANTEAFF	TGTGCCAGTAGTATAACGGGGCAGGCGAACACTGAAGCTTTCTTT
TRBD2	.	TRBV9	TRBJ2-7	CASSVEAGESYEQYF	TGTGCCAGCAGCGTAGAAGCGGGAGAGTCCTACGAGCAGTACTTC
.	.	TRBV18	TRBJ2-7	CASSTTLTYEQYF	TGTGCCAGCTCGACGACACTCACCTACGAGCAGTACTTC
.	.	TRBV6-1	TRBJ1-2	CASTESQIPNYGYTF	TGTGCCAGCACTGAGAGTCAAATCCCTAACTATGGCTACACCTTC
.	few	TRBV14	TRBJ1-5	CASSQGFNQPQHF	TGTGCCAGCAGCCAAGGGTTCAATCAGCCCCAGCATTTT
.	.	TRBV6-5	TRBJ1-5	CASSPRVSGNQPQHF	TGTGCCAGCAGCCCCAGGGTTAGTGGCAATCAGCCCCAGCATTTT
.	.	TRBV9	TRBJ2-3	CASSVAAGSSTDTQYF	TGTGCCAGCAGCGTAGCTGCGGGGTCTAGCACAGATACGCAGTATTTT
.	.	TRBV28	TRBJ1-3	CASSLGGASGNTIYF	TGTGCCAGCAGTTTAGGGGGAGCATCTGGAAACACCATATATTTT
.	once	TRBV5-6	TRBJ1-1	CASRKFQNTEAFF	TGTGCCAGCAGGAAATTTCAGAACACTGAAGCTTTCTTT
.	.	TRBV14	TRBJ2-6	CASSQGVAPGANVLTF	TGTGCCAGCAGCCAAGGAGTAGCGCCTGGGGCCAACGTCCTGACTTTC
.	.	TRBV18	TRBJ1-5	CASSPLVSGPQHF	TGTGCCAGCTCACCACTGGTTTCGGGGCCCCAGCATTTT
.	.	TRBV27	TRBJ1-1	CASSFSSQNTEAFF	TGTGCCAGCAGTTTCTCCTCACAGAACACTGAAGCTTTCTTT
.	once	TRBV9	TRBJ2-5	CASSVGGLPQGEETQYF	TGTGCCAGCAGCGTGGGGGGCCTTCCTCAGGGGGAAGAGACCCAGTACTTC
TRBD1	.	TRBV28	TRBJ2-2	CASSSDRGYTGELFF	TGTGCCAGCAGTTCCGACAGGGGGTACACCGGGGAGCTGTTTTTT